A selection of T cell receptor beta chains follows, all from one sample in a study of CD8 T cells in Susac syndrome. Using its own MiXCR run on the immunoSEQ multiplex PCR reads, TCRdb lists one record per CDR3 protein. The data show 200,000 to 250,000 distinct CDR3 sequences, around 95% seen once. The sequencing sample was made of CD4+ T cells from PBMCs. Receptors originate from a human donor with multiple sclerosis. The CDR3 runs from the conserved cysteine through the conserved F or W. A D gene is named only where the DNA matches it firmly. Rows give clone size only sometimes, using once, few, many, or a class for an expanded clone.

v_gene: TRBV5-1; d_gene: TRBD1; abundance: -; j_gene: TRBJ2-1; CDR3aa: CASSLQGVVGEQFF; CDR3nt: TGCGCCAGCAGCCTACAGGGGGTAGTGGGTGAGCAGTTCTTC
v_gene: TRBV29-1; d_gene: TRBD1; abundance: -; j_gene: TRBJ1-1; CDR3aa: CSVGQGSTEAFF; CDR3nt: TGCAGCGTTGGACAGGGGAGCACTGAAGCTTTCTTT
v_gene: TRBV3-1; d_gene: -; abundance: -; j_gene: TRBJ2-7; CDR3aa: CASSQGRRTYF; CDR3nt: TGTGCCAGCAGCCAAGGTCGGAGGACATACTTC
v_gene: TRBV5-1; d_gene: -; abundance: -; j_gene: TRBJ1-1; CDR3aa: CASSPELPGRTAFF; CDR3nt: TGCGCCAGCAGCCCCGAATTGCCGGGACGGACGGCTTTCTTT
v_gene: TRBV14; d_gene: TRBD1; abundance: -; j_gene: TRBJ2-1; CDR3aa: CASSLDRGRNEQFF; CDR3nt: TGTGCCAGCAGCCTAGACAGGGGGCGCAATGAGCAGTTCTTC
v_gene: TRBV5-1; d_gene: TRBD1; abundance: -; j_gene: TRBJ1-1; CDR3aa: CASSVTGGNTEAFF; CDR3nt: TGCGCCAGCAGCGTGACAGGGGGGAACACTGAAGCTTTCTTT
v_gene: TRBV27; d_gene: TRBD1; abundance: -; j_gene: TRBJ1-1; CDR3aa: CASSRQGSTEAFF; CDR3nt: TGTGCCAGCAGTCGACAGGGGAGTACTGAAGCTTTCTTT
v_gene: TRBV29-1; d_gene: -; abundance: -; j_gene: TRBJ1-2; CDR3aa: CSVDAPRGYTF; CDR3nt: TGCAGCGTTGATGCTCCACGTGGCTACACCTTC
v_gene: TRBV28; d_gene: -; abundance: once; j_gene: TRBJ2-5; CDR3aa: CASSPSSGWETQYF; CDR3nt: TGTGCCAGCAGTCCTTCGTCGGGGTGGGAGACCCAGTACTTC
v_gene: TRBV29-1; d_gene: -; abundance: -; j_gene: TRBJ1-1; CDR3aa: CSVARDITGNTEAFF; CDR3nt: TGCAGCGTCGCCCGGGACATCACGGGGAACACTGAAGCTTTCTTT
v_gene: TRBV12-3/TRBV12-4; d_gene: TRBD1; abundance: -; j_gene: TRBJ1-2; CDR3aa: CASSFSGGSGYTF; CDR3nt: TGTGCCAGCAGTTTCTCAGGGGGCTCAGGCTACACCTTC
v_gene: TRBV29-1; d_gene: -; abundance: -; j_gene: TRBJ1-1; CDR3aa: CSAGRGSGTEAFF; CDR3nt: TGCAGCGCCGGGCGGGGGTCAGGCACTGAAGCTTTCTTT
v_gene: TRBV12-3/TRBV12-4; d_gene: -; abundance: -; j_gene: TRBJ1-2; CDR3aa: CASSLAVRTNGYTF; CDR3nt: TGTGCCAGCAGTTTAGCGGTCAGAACCAATGGCTACACCTTC
v_gene: TRBV20-1; d_gene: -; abundance: -; j_gene: TRBJ2-4; CDR3aa: CSARVGGLAKNIQYF; CDR3nt: TGCAGTGCTAGAGTGGGGGGCCTAGCCAAAAACATTCAGTACTTC
v_gene: TRBV18; d_gene: -; abundance: -; j_gene: TRBJ2-1; CDR3aa: CASSPRTIYNEQFF; CDR3nt: TGTGCCAGCTCACCACGAACCATATACAATGAGCAGTTCTTC
v_gene: TRBV20-1; d_gene: TRBD1; abundance: -; j_gene: TRBJ2-2; CDR3aa: CSARAGTGTGELFF; CDR3nt: TGCAGTGCTAGAGCCGGGACAGGGACCGGGGAGCTGTTTTTT
v_gene: TRBV27; d_gene: -; abundance: once; j_gene: TRBJ2-7; CDR3aa: CASSSLGAGNYEQYF; CDR3nt: TGTGCCAGCAGTAGCCTGGGGGCAGGAAACTACGAGCAGTACTTC
v_gene: TRBV10-3; d_gene: TRBD1; abundance: once; j_gene: TRBJ2-3; CDR3aa: CAISVGQPDTQYF; CDR3nt: TGTGCCATCAGTGTGGGACAGCCAGATACGCAGTATTTT
v_gene: TRBV3-1; d_gene: -; abundance: -; j_gene: TRBJ2-1; CDR3aa: CASSQDWGFNEQFF; CDR3nt: TGTGCCAGCAGCCAAGATTGGGGGTTCAATGAGCAGTTCTTC
v_gene: TRBV4-1; d_gene: -; abundance: -; j_gene: TRBJ1-2; CDR3aa: CASSHATGGYGYTF; CDR3nt: TGCGCCAGCAGCCACGCTACTGGGGGCTATGGCTACACCTTC
v_gene: TRBV4-1; d_gene: TRBD1; abundance: -; j_gene: TRBJ1-2; CDR3aa: CASSPPLPGQGSGYTF; CDR3nt: TGCGCCAGCAGCCCACCCTTACCGGGACAGGGGAGCGGCTACACCTTC
v_gene: TRBV25-1; d_gene: -; abundance: -; j_gene: TRBJ1-2; CDR3aa: CASSEPGENYGYTF; CDR3nt: TGTGCCAGCAGTGAGCCGGGTGAAAACTATGGCTACACCTTC
v_gene: TRBV3-1; d_gene: -; abundance: -; j_gene: TRBJ2-1; CDR3aa: CASSQGAGSVDEQFF; CDR3nt: TGTGCCAGCAGCCAAGGGGCCGGGAGTGTAGATGAGCAGTTCTTC
v_gene: TRBV12-3/TRBV12-4; d_gene: -; abundance: -; j_gene: TRBJ2-2; CDR3aa: CASSLGFPNTGELFF; CDR3nt: TGTGCCAGCAGTTTAGGGTTCCCCAACACCGGGGAGCTGTTTTTT
v_gene: TRBV12-3/TRBV12-4; d_gene: TRBD1; abundance: -; j_gene: TRBJ2-5; CDR3aa: CASSLGTGETQYF; CDR3nt: TGTGCCAGCAGTCTGGGGACAGGAGAGACCCAGTACTTC
v_gene: TRBV29-1; d_gene: -; abundance: -; j_gene: TRBJ1-2; CDR3aa: CSVVGGPYGYTF; CDR3nt: TGCAGCGTTGTTGGGGGGCCCTATGGCTACACCTTC
v_gene: TRBV27; d_gene: -; abundance: -; j_gene: TRBJ1-2; CDR3aa: CASKDQGYGYTF; CDR3nt: TGTGCCAGCAAAGACCAGGGCTATGGCTACACCTTC
v_gene: TRBV27; d_gene: -; abundance: -; j_gene: TRBJ2-3; CDR3aa: CASSLTGWPTDTQYF; CDR3nt: TGTGCCAGCAGTCTCACAGGGTGGCCCACAGATACGCAGTATTTT
v_gene: TRBV19; d_gene: -; abundance: -; j_gene: TRBJ2-1; CDR3aa: CASSSLITGSYNEQFF; CDR3nt: TGTGCCAGTAGCTCTTTAATAACGGGATCCTACAATGAGCAGTTCTTC
v_gene: TRBV3-1; d_gene: -; abundance: -; j_gene: TRBJ2-4; CDR3aa: CASSQQGGNIQYF; CDR3nt: TGTGCCAGCAGCCAACAGGGTGGAAACATTCAGTACTTC
v_gene: TRBV4-1; d_gene: -; abundance: -; j_gene: TRBJ2-2; CDR3aa: CASSQAGDRGTGELFF; CDR3nt: TGCGCCAGCAGCCAAGCCGGGGACCGTGGCACCGGGGAGCTGTTTTTT
v_gene: TRBV27; d_gene: TRBD1; abundance: -; j_gene: TRBJ2-1; CDR3aa: CASYPYRGNEQFF; CDR3nt: TGTGCCAGCTACCCCTACAGGGGTAATGAGCAGTTCTTC
v_gene: TRBV25-1; d_gene: -; abundance: -; j_gene: TRBJ2-6; CDR3aa: CASSGVRGIGANVLTF; CDR3nt: TGTGCCAGCAGTGGGGTAAGGGGGATTGGGGCCAACGTCCTGACTTTC
v_gene: TRBV7-8; d_gene: -; abundance: -; j_gene: TRBJ1-2; CDR3aa: CASSKATLTGYTF; CDR3nt: TGTGCCAGCAGCAAGGCCACCTTAACTGGCTACACCTTC
v_gene: TRBV23-1; d_gene: -; abundance: -; j_gene: TRBJ2-3; CDR3aa: CASRLKGPRTDTQYF; CDR3nt: TGCGCCAGCAGGCTAAAGGGACCCCGCACAGATACGCAGTATTTT
v_gene: TRBV12-3/TRBV12-4; d_gene: -; abundance: -; j_gene: TRBJ1-1; CDR3aa: CASSLHIQGHTEAFF; CDR3nt: TGTGCCAGCAGTTTACACATACAGGGACACACTGAAGCTTTCTTT
v_gene: TRBV9; d_gene: -; abundance: -; j_gene: TRBJ2-1; CDR3aa: CASSPDRPEQFF; CDR3nt: TGTGCCAGCAGCCCGGACAGACCAGAGCAGTTCTTC
v_gene: TRBV9; d_gene: -; abundance: -; j_gene: TRBJ2-2; CDR3aa: CASSVAGAMAGELFF; CDR3nt: TGTGCCAGCAGCGTAGCGGGGGCAATGGCCGGGGAGCTGTTTTTT
v_gene: TRBV30; d_gene: -; abundance: -; j_gene: TRBJ2-7; CDR3aa: CAWSVLEGSSYEQYF; CDR3nt: TGTGCCTGGAGTGTACTGGAGGGGAGCTCCTACGAGCAGTACTTC
v_gene: TRBV3-1; d_gene: -; abundance: -; j_gene: TRBJ2-4; CDR3aa: CASSQAWGPENIQYF; CDR3nt: TGTGCCAGCAGCCAAGCCTGGGGACCGGAAAACATTCAGTACTTC
v_gene: TRBV24-1; d_gene: TRBD1; abundance: -; j_gene: TRBJ2-5; CDR3aa: CATSDSGQGLETQYF; CDR3nt: TGTGCCACCAGTGACTCGGGACAGGGGCTCGAGACCCAGTACTTC
v_gene: TRBV24-1; d_gene: -; abundance: -; j_gene: TRBJ2-3; CDR3aa: CATSDGGTTDTQYF; CDR3nt: TGTGCCACCAGTGACGGGGGAACCACAGATACGCAGTATTTT